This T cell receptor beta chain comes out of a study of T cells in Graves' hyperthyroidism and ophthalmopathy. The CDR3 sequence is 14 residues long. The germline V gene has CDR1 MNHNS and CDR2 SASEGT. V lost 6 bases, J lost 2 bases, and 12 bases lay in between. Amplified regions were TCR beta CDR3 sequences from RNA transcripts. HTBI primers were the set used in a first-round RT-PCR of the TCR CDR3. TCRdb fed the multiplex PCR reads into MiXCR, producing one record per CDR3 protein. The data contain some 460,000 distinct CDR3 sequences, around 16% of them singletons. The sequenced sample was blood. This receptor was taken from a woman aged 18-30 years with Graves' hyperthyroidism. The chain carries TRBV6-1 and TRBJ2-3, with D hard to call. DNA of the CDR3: TGTGCCAGCAGCCTAGGAAAGGACACAGATACGCAGTATTTT. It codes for CASSLGKDTDTQYF.